The 23 T cell receptor beta chains given below trace back to one sample, sequenced in a study of blood T cell repertoires in COVID-19. Produced via immunoSEQ multiplex PCR; TCRdb's table is partial and in-frame only. The sample yields about 300,000 clones, around 90% seen once. Specimen: PBMCs or T cells enriched from blood (not recorded which). The receptor source for this set is a woman aged 40 to 49 who had recovered from COVID-19.

The chain links TRBV3-1 (or the pseudogene TRBV3-2) to TRBJ2-5, with D possibly TRBD2 on 7 matching bases. The V gene lost 0 bases and the J gene lost 5 bases, with 16 bases spanning the gap. From germline, CDR1 is LGHDT and CDR2 YNNKEL (reference sequence). CDR3 length equals 16 residues. This chain's CDR3 is CASSQDIWRGGETQYF. Written as DNA, the CDR3 is TGTGCCAGCAGCCAAGACATTTGGAGGGGGGGGGAGACCCAGTACTTC.

This clone was recorded only once. The chain couples TRBV21-1 to TRBJ2-7; the table's TRBD2 call for D was not verified on the DNA. TRBV21-1 corresponds to a pseudogene. The CDR3 spans 14 residues. The CDR3 sequence is CASSKAGGYYEQYF. CDR3 coding DNA: TGTGCCAGCAGCAAAGCGGGGGGATACTACGAGCAGTACTTC.

This chain joins TRBV28 and TRBJ1-1; D is undetermined. Trimming removed 6 bases at V and 6 bases at J, with 11 bases between. There are 12 residues in the CDR3. CDR1 and CDR2 (germline): MDHEN, SYDVKM. The CDR3 here is CASRTPRAEAFF. The CDR3 region has the DNA TGTGCCAGCAGGACTCCCCGTGCTGAAGCTTTCTTT.

This chain links TRBV7-9 with TRBJ1-1; TRBD1 matches 10 bases. J gave up 5 bases and V 4 bases, and 10 bases lay outside the gene matches. The CDR3 is 16 residues long. Germline values: CDR1 SEHNR, CDR2 FQNEAQ (reference sequence). The CDR3 sequence is CASSSTDRGRYTEAFF. DNA of the CDR3: TGTGCCAGCAGCTCCACCGACAGGGGGCGATATACTGAAGCTTTCTTT.

The chain recombines TRBV12-3 or TRBV12-4 with TRBJ2-1, with D possibly being TRBD2 (6 bases). With 6 bases removed from V and 4 bases from J, the gap between germline ends came to 10 bases. The CDR3 consists of 13 residues. The CDR3 nucleotides read TGTGCCAGCAGCAACGGGGGTTACAATGAGCAGTTCTTC. It encodes CASSNGGYNEQFF.

V usage is TRBV19 and J usage is TRBJ1-5; 7 bases are shared with TRBD1. This CDR3 spans 20 amino acids. V lost 6 bases, J lost 4 bases, and 24 bases stayed unmatched. The V gene's germline CDR1 is LNHDA and CDR2 SQIVND (reference sequence). The CDR3 coding sequence is TGTGCCAGTAGCTTAGGGCGAGGGTCGGGAGGGGGCCTGGGAAATCAGCCCCAGCATTTT. The encoded protein is CASSLGRGSGGGLGNQPQHF.

This clone has more than one count but fewer than ten. V and J are TRBV7-9 and TRBJ2-7, with 11 bases aligning to TRBD1. This CDR3 region has 15 residues. Germline loops: CDR1 SEHNR, CDR2 FQNEAQ (reference sequence). The ends lost 5 bases at V and 7 bases at J; junction bases unmatched: 10. In nucleotides, the CDR3 is TGTGCCAGCAGCCTCCGGGACAGGGGGTTTGGGGAGCAGTACTTC. The encoded protein is CASSLRDRGFGEQYF.

V usage is TRBV19 and J usage is TRBJ1-5; 7 nucleotides line up with TRBD1. CDR3 length: 14 amino acids. The germline V gene has CDR1 LNHDA and CDR2 SQIVND (reference sequence). V shed 5 bases, J shed 5 bases, and the junction held 6 bases outside the gene matches. The CDR3 protein is CASSLRGFDQPQHF. The CDR3 nucleotides are TGTGCCAGTAGTCTCAGGGGGTTTGATCAGCCCCAGCATTTT.

The rearrangement uses TRBV5-1 and TRBJ1-1; 9 bases map to TRBD1. The CDR3 contains 15 residues. The trim removed 3 bases at V and 1 base at J, leaving 4 bases unmatched. The germline V gene encodes CDR1 SGHRS and CDR2 YFSETQ. The CDR3 DNA reads TGCGCCAGCAGCTCGTTGACAGGGGGGAACACTGAAGCTTTCTTT. Protein product: CASSSLTGGNTEAFF. Variable domain in full (rest from reference TRBV5-1 and TRBJ1-1): KAGVTQTPRYLIKTRGQQVTLSCSPISGHRSVSWYQQTPGQGLQFLFEYFSETQRNKGNFPGRFSGRQFSNSRSEMNVSTLELGDSALYLCASSSLTGGNTEAFFGQGTRLTVV.

J is TRBJ1-1 and V is TRBV9; D unresolved. The germline CDR1 and CDR2 sequences are SGDLS and YYNGEE. This CDR3 spans 15 amino acids. Trimming cost V 0 bases and J 0 bases, with 9 bases left between them. CDR3 residues: CASSVGAGMNTEAFF. CDR3 in DNA: TGTGCCAGCAGCGTAGGGGCGGGCATGAACACTGAAGCTTTCTTT.

This clone was counted between two and nine times. V and J are TRBV7-2 and TRBJ1-2; D might be TRBD1 (5 bases). CDR1 is SGHTA, CDR2 FQGNSA, per germline. Trimming took off 5 bases at V and 2 bases at J, with 9 bases between the two ends. CDR3 size: 13 residues. This chain's CDR3 is CASSTRGNYGYTF. In nucleotides, the CDR3 is TGTGCCAGCAGCACCCGGGGGAACTATGGCTACACCTTC.

This clone has only a few counts. The V call is TRBV7-2, the J call TRBJ1-6; 10 bases align to TRBD1. The CDR3 spans 17 residues. Germline CDR1 is SGHTA and CDR2 is FQGNSA. Losses at the gene ends were 5 bases for V and 7 bases for J; bases not matched to a gene: 11. DNA for the CDR3: TGTGCCAGCAGCCGCCCACCCCGGGACAGGGGAAATTCACCCCTCCACTTT. Residues: CASSRPPRDRGNSPLHF.

The chain has TRBV29-1 and TRBJ1-4, with 7 bases fitting TRBD1. Germline V gives CDR1 SQVTM, CDR2 ANQGSEA. Trimming took 4 bases from V and 4 from J; bases not matched to a gene: 3. This CDR3 has 13 amino acids. Written as DNA, the CDR3 is TGCAGCGTTGCGGGACAGAATAATGAAAAACTGTTTTTT. Translation gives CSVAGQNNEKLFF.

This sequence joins TRBV19 and TRBJ1-3; D is unresolved. This CDR3 has 13 amino acids. Germline CDR1 LNHDA, CDR2 SQIVND (reference sequence). V dropped 2 bases and J dropped 9 bases, with 11 bases sitting between them. CDR3 bases: TGTGCCAGTAGTATACCCCCCTCCGGCACCATATATTTT. Translating gives CASSIPPSGTIYF.

V gene TRBV9 combines with J gene TRBJ2-5; maybe TRBD2 (5 bases). This CDR3 has 13 amino acids. Germline V lookup: CDR1 SGDLS, CDR2 YYNGEE. Between the trimmed V and J ends, which lost 0 bases and 5 bases, there was a span of 8 bases. The DNA of the CDR3 is TGTGCCAGCAGCGTAGTGACGGGGGAGACCCAGTACTTC. Encoded protein: CASSVVTGETQYF.

The DNA of the CDR3 is TGTGCCAGCAGCCAAATTGGGCCAAGCAATCAGCCCCAGCATTTT. It specifies CASSQIGPSNQPQHF. The chain has TRBV4-2 and TRBJ1-5; D uncertain. The CDR3 consists of 15 residues. V lost 2 bases, J lost 1 base, and 9 bases lay in between. Germline V gives CDR1 LGHNA, CDR2 YNFKEQ.

J is TRBJ1-2 and V is TRBV5-8; TRBD1 matches 8 bases. This CDR3 comprises 18 residues. After removal of 1 base from V and 3 bases from J, the junction contained 14 bases not matched to a gene. CDR1 and CDR2 (germline): SGHTS, YDEGEE. The CDR3 sequence is CASSLRGQGPDQHYGYTF. CDR3 in DNA: TGTGCCAGCAGCTTGCGAGGACAGGGCCCGGACCAACACTATGGCTACACCTTC.

DNA for the CDR3: TGCAGCGTTGGGCCACTCCAAGGGGTCAACACTGAAGCTTTCTTT. Translated: CSVGPLQGVNTEAFF. The chain uses TRBV29-1 and TRBJ1-1; a weak D match, TRBD1 (5 bases). The CDR3 consists of 15 residues. Germline CDR1 SQVTM, CDR2 ANQGSEA. V shed 4 bases and J shed 2 bases, with 17 bases lying between them.

The J gene is TRBJ2-7, the V gene TRBV27; D is undetermined. CDR3 length: 13 residues. The V end was cut by 2 bases, the J end by 4 bases, with 9 bases between. Germline V lookup: CDR1 MNHEY, CDR2 SMNVEV (reference sequence). In nucleotides, the CDR3 is TGTGCCAGCAGTTTACCCCGTGTGTACGAGCAGTACTTC. Protein sequence: CASSLPRVYEQYF.

The chain combines TRBV6-5 with TRBJ2-1; 9 bases match TRBD2. The V gene's germline CDR1 is MNHEY and CDR2 SVGAGI. The CDR3 is made up of 15 amino acids. V gave up 6 bases and J gave up 9 bases; unmatched junction bases: 12. CDR3 protein: CASSQRASGTLEQFF. CDR3 sequence (DNA): TGTGCCAGCAGCCAAAGGGCTAGCGGGACCCTTGAGCAGTTCTTC.

The chain links TRBV29-1 to TRBJ1-5, with TRBD1 as a possible D gene (6 bases). Germline loops: CDR1 SQVTM, CDR2 ANQGSEA. The ends were cut back, 7 bases at V and 2 bases at J, with 9 bases in the middle. This CDR3 has 12 residues. The CDR3 region has the DNA TGCAGCGCACAGGGTGGCAATCAGCCCCAGCATTTT. Protein product: CSAQGGNQPQHF.

V and J are TRBV7-2 and TRBJ2-4; D perhaps matches TRBD1 (6 bases). The CDR3 runs 15 residues. Germline V lookup: CDR1 SGHTA, CDR2 FQGNSA. V lost 5 bases and J lost 4, with 15 bases in between. The CDR3 nucleotides are TGTGCCAGCAGCCTAGGCGGACAGACTAAAAACATTCAGTACTTC. It codes for CASSLGGQTKNIQYF.

The CDR3 bases are TGTGCCATCAGTGAGTCTATACAGGGCCTTAGCAATCAGCCCCAGCATTTT. This encodes CAISESIQGLSNQPQHF. The chain combines TRBV10-3 with TRBJ1-5; D is possibly TRBD1 (6 bases). This CDR3 has 17 residues. Trimming stripped 0 bases from V and 0 bases from J, with 12 bases between. CDR1 and CDR2 (germline): ENHRY, SYGVKD.